The sequence of this T cell receptor beta chain was determined in a study of TIL therapy for anti-PD-1-resistant metastatic lung cancer. About the research overall: Patients had a median age of about 50 years (range roughly 35-80). Tumors carried a median 1.5 non-synonymous mutations per megabase.

Specified time point: pre-treatment sample, taken before nivolumab and TIL therapy. The libraries were made with immunoSEQ v3. Survey-level samples got 2 million to 2.5 million read pairs; deep-level samples got roughly 5-6 million. Sequencing was performed with immunoSEQ multiplex PCR; in TCRdb, only in-frame clones are kept and a portion is missing. In the table there are about 36,000 clones, around four fifths of which are singletons. CDR1 and CDR2 from the germline V gene are SQVTM and ANQGSEA. V was trimmed by 5 bases and J by 7 bases, leaving 29 bases between them. This CDR3 region has 18 residues.

This TCR came from a person aged 25-85 years with non-small cell lung cancer. Sequencing was performed on blood, taken at baseline. The chain employs TRBV29-1 and TRBJ1-4, with D possibly matching TRBD1 (6 bases). CDR3 DNA sequence: TGCAGCGTTCAAGCGAGACACCCACAGGGAATACTCGGTGAAAAACTGTTTTTT. Translation gives CSVQARHPQGILGEKLFF.